This TCR beta chain came from a study of long-term antiretroviral therapy in people with HIV. Trimming cost V 4 bases and J 5 bases; bases outside gene matches: 10. Germline V CDR1 and CDR2: MGHDK, SYGVNS. The CDR3 length is 16 residues. Treatment of all HIV participants took place in the United States. Runs used v3.0 of the immunoSEQ assay and were done at survey level. TCRdb's copy holds only in-frame clones and misses some; the assay was immunoSEQ multiplex PCR. The table lists roughly 17,000 clones, roughly 91% of them singletons. This TCR derives from a man aged 50-60 years with HIV. The chain joins TRBV25-1 to TRBJ2-3; 9 bases are shared with TRBD1. The input for sequencing was unsorted PBMCs, taken 3 years after starting antiretroviral therapy. The CDR3 protein is CASSVDRTGAIDTQYF. CDR3 nucleotide sequence: TGTGCCAGCAGTGTGGATAGGACAGGGGCGATAGATACGCAGTATTTT.